This passage covers 28 T cell receptor beta chains from one sample sequenced in a study of blood T cell repertoires in COVID-19. Libraries were prepared by immunoSEQ multiplex PCR; TCRdb keeps only in-frame clonotypes and omits some of them. The table records approximately 170,000 clones, just under 85% of them present only once. The source material was peripheral blood. These receptors originate from an elderly woman with COVID-19, enrolled during active disease.

The chain recombines TRBV5-1 with TRBJ1-1; 9 nucleotides agree with TRBD1. V lost 6 bases to trimming and J lost 0 bases; unmatched junction nucleotides: 6. CDR1 and CDR2 from the germline V gene are SGHRS and YFSETQ. This CDR3 region has 15 residues. The CDR3 sequence is CASTPGTGMNTEAFF. DNA for the CDR3: TGCGCCAGCACCCCCGGGACAGGGATGAACACTGAAGCTTTCTTT. Together with reference TRBV5-1 and TRBJ1-1, the CDR3 gives the full variable domain: KAGVTQTPRYLIKTRGQQVTLSCSPISGHRSVSWYQQTPGQGLQFLFEYFSETQRNKGNFPGRFSGRQFSNSRSEMNVSTLELGDSALYLCASTPGTGMNTEAFFGQGTRLTVV.

The chain joins TRBV20-1 to TRBJ2-5, with TRBD1 identical over 12 bases. In germline, CDR1 is DFQATT, CDR2 SNEGSKA (reference sequence). V was clipped by 3 bases and J by 5 bases; unmatched bases: 4. The CDR3 length is 14 residues. DNA for the CDR3: TGCAGTGCTAGTGGGACAGGGGGCGGTGAGACCCAGTACTTC. Its translation is CSASGTGGGETQYF.

The CDR3 nucleotides are TGTGCCAGCAGCTGGGGGACAGGGGTCTATGGCTACACCTTC. The encoded protein is CASSWGTGVYGYTF. The gene calls are TRBV5-6 and TRBJ1-2; 10 bases are a match to TRBD1. V lost 3 bases and J lost 4; bases outside the gene matches: 3. Looked up from germline, CDR1 is SGHDT and CDR2 is YYEEEE. The CDR3 is made up of 14 amino acids. Variable domain in full (rest from reference TRBV5-6 and TRBJ1-2): DAGVTQSPTHLIKTRGQQVTLRCSPKSGHDTVSWYQQALGQGPQFIFQYYEEEERQRGNFPDRFSGHQFPNYSSELNVNALLLGDSALYLCASSWGTGVYGYTFGSGTRLTVV.

The genes are TRBV19 and TRBJ2-4; no firm D call. The CDR3 extends over 14 amino acids. V lost 3 bases and J lost 8, with 14 bases in between. Per germline, CDR1 LNHDA and CDR2 SQIVND (reference sequence). The CDR3 protein is CASSISSVRDIQYF. The CDR3 nucleotides are TGTGCCAGTAGTATTTCGAGCGTCCGAGACATTCAGTACTTC. The full variable domain, in which reference TRBV19 and TRBJ2-4 provide the parts outside the CDR3, is DGGITQSPKYLFRKEGQNVTLSCEQNLNHDAMYWYRQDPGQGLRLIYYSQIVNDFQKGDIAEGYSVSREKKESFPLTVTSAQKNPTAFYLCASSISSVRDIQYFGAGTRLSVL.

Many counts were recorded for this clone. The chain joins TRBV18 to TRBJ2-1; 10 bases are shared with TRBD2. This CDR3 has 18 residues. The J segment lost 6 bases and the V segment lost 2 bases, leaving 13 bases of the junction unmatched. Per the germline V gene, CDR1 is KGHSH and CDR2 is LQKENI. The CDR3 is CASSPSIAGGGRGNEQFF. The CDR3 nucleotides read TGTGCCAGCTCACCATCTATAGCGGGAGGCGGTAGGGGCAATGAGCAGTTCTTC. Looking up the rest from reference TRBV18 and TRBJ2-1 gives the full variable domain: NAGVMQNPRHLVRRRGQEARLRCSPMKGHSHVYWYRQLPEEGLKFMVYLQKENIIDESGMPKERFSAEFPKEGPSILRIQQVVRGDSAAYFCASSPSIAGGGRGNEQFFGPGTRLTVL.

The sample holds one count of this clone. V is TRBV7-9 and J is TRBJ1-3; no reliable D call. The CDR3 runs to 12 residues. Deletions cut 5 bases from V and 4 bases from J, with 6 bases between. The V gene's germline CDR1 is SEHNR and CDR2 FQNEAQ (reference sequence). The CDR3 DNA reads TGTGCCAGCAGCGCAACAGGAAACACCATATATTTT. Its translation: CASSATGNTIYF. Full variable domain (rest looked up from reference TRBV7-9 and TRBJ1-3): DTGVSQNPRHKITKRGQNVTFRCDPISEHNRLYWYRQTLGQGPEFLTYFQNEAQLEKSRLLSDRFSAERPKGSFSTLEIQRTEQGDSAMYLCASSATGNTIYFGEGSWLTVV.

The rearrangement joins TRBV28 to TRBJ2-3; 8 bases fit TRBD2. The CDR3 extends over 15 amino acids. Germline V gene data show CDR1 as MDHEN and CDR2 as SYDVKM. Losses at the gene ends were 4 bases for V and 8 bases for J; bases not matched to a gene: 11. The CDR3 spells CASSSTGTRGGTQYF. CDR3 nucleotide sequence: TGTGCCAGCAGTTCGACCGGGACTAGGGGTGGTACGCAGTATTTT.

This clone was seen only a few times. This chain joins TRBV28 and TRBJ1-2; tentatively, D is TRBD1 (5 bases). The CDR3 consists of 14 residues. Germline V gives CDR1 MDHEN, CDR2 SYDVKM. The germline V and J ends were trimmed by 6 bases and 5 bases, with 16 bases remaining between them. The CDR3 DNA reads as TGTGCCAGCAGATCCCGAGACAGACCATATGGCTACACCTTC. It specifies CASRSRDRPYGYTF.

The chain uses TRBV4-2 and TRBJ2-7; no clear D. CDR3 length: 13 amino acids. Trimming left V 1 base short and J 2 bases short, with 6 bases between. Germline V gene data show CDR1 as LGHNA and CDR2 as YNFKEQ. This chain's CDR3 is CASSQGSTYEQYF. The CDR3, as DNA: TGTGCCAGCAGCCAAGGGTCTACCTACGAGCAGTACTTC.

This chain links TRBV7-9 with TRBJ1-3, with 7 positions matching TRBD1. V gave up 5 bases and J gave up 9 bases; unmatched junction bases: 10. CDR1 is SEHNR and CDR2 is FQNEAQ in the germline V gene (reference sequence). This CDR3 has 14 residues. The CDR3 DNA reads as TGTGCCAGCAGCCTCCAGACAGGGAGAGGCACCATATATTTT. It encodes CASSLQTGRGTIYF.

The rearrangement joins TRBV7-9 to TRBJ1-2; the match to TRBD1 covers 8 bases. Germline V gene lookup returns CDR1 SEHNR and CDR2 FQNEAQ (reference sequence). The CDR3 covers 16 residues. Losses at the gene ends were 1 base for V and 4 bases for J; bases not matched to a gene: 8. The CDR3 coding sequence is TGTGCCAGCAGCTTAGTTCCGACAGGGGCGCCCTATGGCTACACCTTC. Its protein product is CASSLVPTGAPYGYTF.

The V gene is TRBV11-2, the J gene TRBJ2-4, with D possibly being TRBD2 (6 bases). The CDR3 is 15 residues long. The ends were cut back, 3 bases at V and 8 bases at J, with 17 bases in the middle. Per germline, CDR1 SGHAT and CDR2 FQNNGV. The CDR3 nucleotides read TGTGCCAGCAGCTTGTACCCCCGGGGGAGTGACATTCAGTACTTC. Amino acids: CASSLYPRGSDIQYF.

The V call is TRBV4-2, the J call TRBJ1-5; 10 bases map to TRBD1. Germline CDR1 LGHNA, CDR2 YNFKEQ. The CDR3 is made up of 16 amino acids. Losses at the gene ends were 5 bases for V and 1 base for J; bases not matched to a gene: 5. This CDR3 is CASSGTGQGSNQPQHF. The CDR3 region has the DNA TGTGCCAGCAGCGGAACGGGACAGGGGAGCAATCAGCCCCAGCATTTT.

On this clone itself: The sample contains more than one DNA sequence encoding this CDR3. The chain combines TRBV18 with TRBJ1-4; a possible D gene is TRBD1 (6 bases). The CDR3 contains 14 residues. Germline V gene lookup returns CDR1 KGHSH and CDR2 LQKENI. Trimming shortened V by 2 bases and J by 2 bases, and 6 bases separated the two germline ends. CDR3 region: CASSPRGTNEKLFF. In DNA form, the CDR3 reads TGTGCCAGCTCACCAAGGGGGACTAATGAAAAACTGTTTTTT. The variable domain in full, with the rest retrieved from reference TRBV18 and TRBJ1-4, is NAGVMQNPRHLVRRRGQEARLRCSPMKGHSHVYWYRQLPEEGLKFMVYLQKENIIDESGMPKERFSAEFPKEGPSILRIQQVVRGDSAAYFCASSPRGTNEKLFFGSGTQLSVL.

The chain recombines TRBV5-4 with TRBJ2-1, with 9 positions matching TRBD2. Germline CDR1 SGHNT, CDR2 YYREEE (reference sequence). J lost 0 bases, V lost 2 bases, and 6 bases had no gene match. The CDR3 consists of 17 residues. CDR3 amino acids: CASSLGASGNSYNEQFF. In DNA, the CDR3 is TGTGCCAGCAGCTTAGGGGCTAGCGGGAACTCCTACAATGAGCAGTTCTTC.

CDR3 nucleotides: TGTGCCAGCAGCCAAGGGACACACGAGCAGTACTTC. Translating it yields CASSQGTHEQYF. V gene TRBV2 combines with J gene TRBJ2-7; tentatively, D is TRBD1 (6 bases). Looked up from germline, CDR1 is SNHLY and CDR2 is FYNNEI. The CDR3 extends over 12 amino acids. V was pared by 6 bases and J by 5 bases, with 11 bases between.

This chain joins TRBV5-4 and TRBJ1-2, with TRBD1 identical over 7 bases. Germline CDR1 SGHNT, CDR2 YYREEE (reference sequence). Trimming removed 2 bases from V and 8 bases from J; junction bases left unmatched: 6. The CDR3 consists of 13 residues. The CDR3 loop is CASSFGQERGYTF. The CDR3 DNA follows: TGTGCCAGCAGCTTCGGACAGGAGAGGGGCTACACCTTC. The whole variable domain, filled in from reference TRBV5-4 and TRBJ1-2, reads ETGVTQSPTHLIKTRGQQVTLRCSSQSGHNTVSWYQQALGQGPQFIFQYYREEENGRGNFPPRFSGLQFPNYSSELNVNALELDDSALYLCASSFGQERGYTFGSGTRLTVV.

This chain links TRBV6-5 with TRBJ1-1; D is undetermined. Germline V gene data show CDR1 as MNHEY and CDR2 as SVGAGI. The ends were cut back, 1 base at V and 1 base at J, with 7 bases in the middle. The CDR3 covers 14 residues. The CDR3 nucleotides read TGTGCCAGCAGTTACTTTCGGGGGAACACTGAAGCTTTCTTT. The encoded protein is CASSYFRGNTEAFF.

V usage is TRBV14 and J usage is TRBJ1-1, with D possibly TRBD1 on 5 matching bases. Deletions cut 6 bases from V and 9 bases from J, with 11 bases between. Germline V gene lookup returns CDR1 SGHDN and CDR2 FVKESK. The CDR3 sequence is 11 residues long. In nucleotides, the CDR3 is TGTGCCAGCAGTCCCGGGACTCAAGCTTTCTTT. Protein: CASSPGTQAFF.

This chain links TRBV7-9 with TRBJ2-7; 11 nucleotides line up with TRBD1. Germline CDR1 and CDR2: SEHNR and FQNEAQ (reference sequence). CDR3 length equals 15 residues. V trimming: 5 bases; J trimming: 3 bases; junction bases outside the gene matches: 6. The CDR3: CASSPLGTGGYEQYF. The CDR3, as DNA: TGTGCCAGCAGCCCCCTAGGGACAGGGGGCTACGAGCAGTACTTC.

Of note for this clone: Additional DNA sequences in this sample encode the identical CDR3. The chain couples TRBV28 to TRBJ1-5; D call uncertain. Per germline, CDR1 MDHEN and CDR2 SYDVKM. This CDR3 is built from 11 residues. V was clipped by 4 bases and J by 5 bases, with 3 bases between them. The CDR3 here is CASSSYQPQHF. The CDR3 DNA reads TGTGCCAGCAGTTCTTATCAGCCCCAGCATTTT.

The genes are TRBV24-1 and TRBJ1-2; the D is unclear. V shed 5 bases and J shed 4 bases, with 4 bases lying between them. CDR1 and CDR2 from the germline V gene are KGHDR and SFDVKD. The CDR3 is 11 amino acids. The CDR3 sequence is CATSGGYGYTF. The CDR3 DNA is TGTGCCACCAGTGGAGGCTATGGCTACACCTTC.

The CDR3, as DNA: TGCGCCAGCAGCTTGTTCGGAGGGACCACTGAAGCTTTCTTT. It translates to CASSLFGGTTEAFF. This sequence joins TRBV5-1 and TRBJ1-1; tentative D call: TRBD1 (5 bases). The germline gives CDR1 SGHRS, CDR2 YFSETQ. Trimming shortened V by 1 base and J by 4 bases, and 11 bases separated the two germline ends. The CDR3 length is 14 residues.

V usage is TRBV5-1 and J usage is TRBJ1-1; D is uncertain. V lost 0 bases, J lost 8 bases, and 11 bases lay in between. The germline V gene has CDR1 SGHRS and CDR2 YFSETQ. This CDR3 region has 13 residues. CDR3 sequence (DNA): TGCGCCAGCAGCTTGGCCGTCGAGGGCGAAGCTTTCTTT. Translation: CASSLAVEGEAFF.

The J gene is TRBJ1-2, the V gene TRBV28; TRBD1 might be the D (5 bases). V was trimmed by 5 bases and J by 4 bases, leaving 8 bases between them. Germline-derived CDR1 and CDR2 are MDHEN and SYDVKM. This CDR3 spans 12 amino acids. CDR3 coding DNA: TGTGCCAGCAGTCTCAGGGTCTATGGCTACACCTTC. Its protein product is CASSLRVYGYTF.

There are a few counts of this clone. V usage is TRBV5-4 and J usage is TRBJ2-5; D is unclear. The CDR3 contains 15 residues. V shed 4 bases and J shed 1 base, with 14 bases lying between them. Germline assignment: CDR1 SGHNT and CDR2 YYREEE (reference sequence). Here the CDR3 reads CASSTILSTQETQYF. CDR3 nucleotide sequence: TGTGCCAGCAGCACCATCCTGAGTACCCAAGAGACCCAGTACTTC.

The chain links TRBV5-1 to TRBJ1-6; no definite D call. V lost 0 bases to trimming and J lost 0 bases, with 7 bases between them. Germline lookup yields CDR1 SGHRS and CDR2 YFSETQ. The CDR3 loop spans 16 amino acids. The CDR3 loop is CASSLEPSSYNSPLHF. The CDR3 DNA is TGCGCCAGCAGCTTGGAGCCGAGCTCCTATAATTCACCCCTCCACTTT.

CDR3 sequence reads: CASSFEVAGSTDTQYF. CDR3 bases: TGTGCCAGCAGCTTCGAGGTGGCGGGCTCCACAGATACGCAGTATTTT. The chain has TRBV5-6 and TRBJ2-3, with D perhaps TRBD2 (5 bases). This CDR3 is built from 16 residues. V shed 2 bases and J shed 2 bases, with 15 bases lying between them. Germline loops: CDR1 SGHDT, CDR2 YYEEEE.